The clone carrying this T cell receptor (beta chain) was found many times. Regions amplified from RNA transcripts were the TCR beta CDR3 regions. Primed by the HTBI set, a first-round RT-PCR was run on the TCR CDR3. TCRdb fed the multiplex PCR reads into MiXCR, producing one record per CDR3 protein. The profile shows about 380,000 distinct CDR3 sequences, approximately 17% of them singletons. This sample is part of a study of T cells in Graves' hyperthyroidism and ophthalmopathy. CDR1 and CDR2 from the germline V gene are SGHAT and FQNNGV. Trimming removed 3 bases at V and 5 bases at J, with 16 bases between. This CDR3 contains 15 residues. Thyroid ultrasound, orbital computed tomography, clinical symptoms, and serum thyroxine and TRAb underpinned diagnoses.

The chain employs TRBV11-2 and TRBJ2-5, with D perhaps assigned TRBD1 or TRBD2 (5 bases each). The sample comprised blood. The receptor was isolated from a man aged 18 to 29 with Graves' ophthalmopathy. The CDR3 is CASSFEGRGRETQYF. As DNA, the CDR3 is TGTGCCAGCAGCTTTGAGGGTAGGGGACGGGAGACCCAGTACTTC.